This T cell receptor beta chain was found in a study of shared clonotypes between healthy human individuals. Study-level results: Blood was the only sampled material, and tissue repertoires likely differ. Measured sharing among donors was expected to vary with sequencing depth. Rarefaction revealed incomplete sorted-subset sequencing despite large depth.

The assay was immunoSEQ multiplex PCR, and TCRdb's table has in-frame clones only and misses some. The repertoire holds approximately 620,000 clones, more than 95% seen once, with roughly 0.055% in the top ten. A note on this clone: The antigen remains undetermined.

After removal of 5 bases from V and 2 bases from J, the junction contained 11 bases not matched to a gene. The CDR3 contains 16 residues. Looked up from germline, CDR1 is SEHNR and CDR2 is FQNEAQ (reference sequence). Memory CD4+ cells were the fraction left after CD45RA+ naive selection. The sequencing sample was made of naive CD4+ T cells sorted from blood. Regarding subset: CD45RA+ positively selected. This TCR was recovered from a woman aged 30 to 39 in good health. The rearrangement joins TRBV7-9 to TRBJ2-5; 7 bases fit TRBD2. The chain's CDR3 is CASSTTPLAVQETQYF. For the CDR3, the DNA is TGTGCCAGCAGCACAACCCCTCTAGCGGTACAAGAGACCCAGTACTTC.